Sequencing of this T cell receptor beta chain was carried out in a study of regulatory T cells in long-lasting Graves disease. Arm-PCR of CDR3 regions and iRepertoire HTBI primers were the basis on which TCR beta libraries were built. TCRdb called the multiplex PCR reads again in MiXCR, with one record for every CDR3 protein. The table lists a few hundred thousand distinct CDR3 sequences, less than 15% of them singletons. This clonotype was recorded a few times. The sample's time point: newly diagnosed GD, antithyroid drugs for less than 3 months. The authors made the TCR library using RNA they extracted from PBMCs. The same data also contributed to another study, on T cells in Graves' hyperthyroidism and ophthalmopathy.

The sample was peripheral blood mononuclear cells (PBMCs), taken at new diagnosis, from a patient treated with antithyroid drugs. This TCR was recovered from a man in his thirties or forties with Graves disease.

The CDR3 here is CAWKRSGGAYEQYF. DNA of the CDR3: TGTGCCTGGAAACGTAGCGGAGGAGCCTACGAGCAGTACTTC. The chain recombines TRBV30 with TRBJ2-7, with TRBD2 as a possible D gene (6 bases). Germline CDR1 GTSNPN, CDR2 SVGIG (reference sequence). The germline V and J ends were trimmed by 4 bases and 2 bases, with 15 bases remaining between them. The CDR3 has 14 amino acids.